The 29 T cell receptor beta chains below were found in one sample sequenced in a study of TIL therapy for anti-PD-1-resistant metastatic lung cancer. Time point: pre-treatment sample, taken before nivolumab and TIL therapy. This was the immunoSEQ v3 assay. Sequenced by immunoSEQ multiplex PCR; TCRdb stores in-frame clones only, minus some. The sample contains tens of thousands of clones, roughly 70% of which appear only once. The sequencing used blood, collected at baseline. The receptors originated from a person aged 25 to 79 with non-small cell lung cancer.

This chain joins TRBV4-2 and TRBJ2-1; D may be TRBD1 or TRBD2 (5 bases each). Germline V gene sequence: CDR1 LGHNA, CDR2 YNFKEQ. The CDR3 length is 16 residues. Trimming removed 5 bases at V and 0 bases at J, with 14 bases between. CDR3 loop: CASSLGSGSSYNEQFF. CDR3 in DNA: TGTGCCAGCAGCTTGGGATCAGGGAGCTCCTACAATGAGCAGTTCTTC.

V usage is TRBV29-1 and J usage is TRBJ1-1; D may be TRBD1 (5 bases). Germline loops: CDR1 SQVTM, CDR2 ANQGSEA. The V gene lost 3 bases and the J gene lost 10 bases, with 21 bases spanning the gap. CDR3 length: 14 amino acids. The CDR3 protein is CSVDYLGEALGAFF. The CDR3 DNA follows: TGCAGCGTTGACTACCTAGGGGAGGCGCTGGGAGCTTTCTTT.

The chain has TRBV13 and TRBJ2-7; 7 nucleotides line up with TRBD2. The J segment lost 7 bases and the V segment lost 4 bases, leaving 16 bases of the junction unmatched. This CDR3 is built from 16 residues. CDR1 is PRHDT, CDR2 FYEKMQ, per germline (reference sequence). The chain's CDR3 is CASSSPPRRELEEQYF. CDR3 DNA sequence: TGTGCCAGCAGCTCCCCGCCCCGGCGGGAGTTGGAAGAGCAGTACTTC.

The chain recombines TRBV19 with TRBJ2-5; D is unclear. This CDR3 has 13 amino acids. Trimming left V 5 bases short and J 1 base short, with 8 bases between. The germline V gene has CDR1 LNHDA and CDR2 SQIVND (reference sequence). DNA for the CDR3: TGTGCCAGTAGTCACGGCCGCCAAGAGACCCAGTACTTC. Encoded protein: CASSHGRQETQYF.

The chain has TRBV4-1 and TRBJ2-1; D not certain. Germline-derived CDR1 and CDR2 are MGHRA and YSYEKL. The V and J ends lost 1 base and 6 bases respectively, with 7 bases between them. CDR3 length: 13 residues. The CDR3 DNA is TGCGCCAGCAGCCAAGCCCCTCTCAATGAGCAGTTCTTC. This codes for CASSQAPLNEQFF.

The chain is built from TRBV5-4 and TRBJ2-5; TRBD1 is a possible D gene (6 bases). Germline V gives CDR1 SGHNT, CDR2 YYREEE (reference sequence). CDR3 length: 14 residues. The germline V and J ends were trimmed by 3 bases and 4 bases, with 13 bases remaining between them. CDR3 sequence (DNA): TGTGCCAGCAGCTCACACCAGGGGAGAGAGACCCAGTACTTC. It encodes CASSSHQGRETQYF.

This chain links TRBV5-6 with TRBJ2-1; D remains ambiguous. The CDR3 extends over 16 amino acids. Trimming removed 1 base at V and 2 bases at J, with 13 bases between. CDR1 is SGHDT, CDR2 YYEEEE, per germline. The CDR3 DNA is TGTGCCAGCAGCTTGATCGAGCAGGAGACCTACAATGAGCAGTTCTTC. Encoded protein: CASSLIEQETYNEQFF.

The chain employs TRBV7-2 and TRBJ2-5; 9 nucleotides line up with TRBD2. The trim removed 5 bases at V and 6 bases at J, leaving 10 bases unmatched. The CDR3 has 15 residues. The germline V gene encodes CDR1 SGHTA and CDR2 FQGNSA. The CDR3 protein is CASSPWVAGAKTQYF. The DNA for the CDR3 is TGTGCCAGCAGCCCATGGGTAGCGGGGGCAAAGACCCAGTACTTC.

A few counts support this clone. V is TRBV6-1 and J is TRBJ1-1; D call uncertain. The CDR3 consists of 14 residues. Trimming cost V 2 bases and J 0 bases, with 7 bases left between them. CDR1 is MNHNS, CDR2 SASEGT, per germline. The CDR3 here is CASSELKVNTEAFF. The CDR3 DNA follows: TGTGCCAGCAGTGAACTAAAGGTGAACACTGAAGCTTTCTTT.

This clone was observed a handful of times. V gene TRBV5-1 combines with J gene TRBJ1-1; weak D call: TRBD1 (6 bases). The CDR3 extends over 14 amino acids. Trimming cost V 3 bases and J 2 bases, with 11 bases left between them. CDR1 and CDR2 (germline): SGHRS, YFSETQ. Written as DNA, the CDR3 is TGCGCCAGCAGCTCTCGGACAGCCAACACTGAAGCTTTCTTT. This gives the protein CASSSRTANTEAFF.

The chain uses TRBV4-2 and TRBJ2-7; 7 bases line up with TRBD2. The length of the CDR3 is 16 residues. J lost 5 bases, V lost 0 bases, and 10 bases had no gene match. From germline, CDR1 is LGHNA and CDR2 YNFKEQ. This CDR3 reads CASSQESVALANEQYF. In DNA, the CDR3 is TGTGCCAGCAGCCAAGAAAGTGTAGCACTAGCGAACGAGCAGTACTTC.

The chain has TRBV7-2 and TRBJ2-3; maybe TRBD2 (6 bases). Germline CDR1 reads SGHTA; CDR2 reads FQGNSA. With 0 bases removed from V and 0 bases from J, the gap between germline ends came to 7 bases. The CDR3 covers 15 residues. DNA of the CDR3: TGTGCCAGCAGCTTAGCCCTAGCGAGCACAGATACGCAGTATTTT. It specifies CASSLALASTDTQYF. Full variable domain (rest looked up from reference TRBV7-2 and TRBJ2-3): GAGVSQSPSNKVTEKGKDVELRCDPISGHTALYWYRQSLGQGLEFLIYFQGNSAPDKSGLPSDRFSAERTGGSVSTLTIQRTQQEDSAVYLCASSLALASTDTQYFGPGTRLTVL.

The V call is TRBV2, the J call TRBJ1-1, with a possible D match to TRBD1 (6 bases). CDR3 length: 13 amino acids. Trimming took off 4 bases at V and 11 bases at J, with 17 bases between the two ends. Germline V gene sequence: CDR1 SNHLY, CDR2 FYNNEI. The CDR3 reads CASSGQGWDPAFF. In DNA, the CDR3 is TGTGCCAGCAGTGGTCAGGGGTGGGATCCGGCTTTCTTT.

The chain combines TRBV9 with TRBJ2-1; D unclear. The CDR3 loop spans 13 amino acids. Trimming cost V 1 base and J 5 bases, with 7 bases left between them. Germline V gene lookup returns CDR1 SGDLS and CDR2 YYNGEE. The CDR3 spells CASSVLYNNEQFF. The CDR3 DNA reads as TGTGCCAGCAGCGTACTCTACAACAATGAGCAGTTCTTC.

This clone was counted only a few times. This chain uses TRBV11-3 with TRBJ1-2, with a weak D call TRBD1 (6 bases). The germline V gene encodes CDR1 SGHNT and CDR2 YENEEA. Trimming shortened V by 4 bases and J by 2 bases, and 11 bases separated the two germline ends. CDR3 length equals 14 residues. The CDR3 bases are TGTGCCAGCAGCTCGACAGGTCGAAACTATGGCTACACCTTC. It translates to CASSSTGRNYGYTF.

The table lists this clone with a few counts. The V and J genes are TRBV19 and TRBJ2-1; D gene uncertain. This CDR3 has 18 residues. Germline V gene lookup returns CDR1 LNHDA and CDR2 SQIVND (reference sequence). V gave up 1 base and J gave up 3 bases, with 19 bases separating them. The CDR3 sequence is CASSIGLRTRKVYNEQFF. The CDR3 region has the DNA TGTGCCAGTAGTATAGGCCTCAGGACCCGTAAAGTCTACAATGAGCAGTTCTTC.

This chain uses TRBV30 with TRBJ2-7, with 8 bases matching TRBD2. Germline CDR1 reads GTSNPN; CDR2 reads SVGIG (reference sequence). V was pared by 4 bases and J by 3 bases, with 5 bases of the junction left unmatched. The CDR3 consists of 13 residues. Written as DNA, the CDR3 is TGTGCCTGGAACAGCGGGAGATTCTACGAGCAGTACTTC. It is translated as CAWNSGRFYEQYF.

The chain carries TRBV10-1 and TRBJ2-5; unclear D gene. Germline assignment: CDR1 WNHNN and CDR2 SYGVQD (reference sequence). The germline V and J ends were trimmed by 9 bases and 2 bases, with 1 base remaining between them. This CDR3 comprises 9 residues. CDR3: CARQETQYF. CDR3 in DNA: TGCGCCAGACAAGAGACCCAGTACTTC.

This clone was seen a handful of times. The chain carries TRBV9 and TRBJ1-1; TRBD1 matches at 7 bases. Germline values: CDR1 SGDLS, CDR2 YYNGEE. This CDR3 has 15 residues. The junction had 7 bases not matched to a gene; V was cut back by 0 bases and J by 5 bases. CDR3 bases: TGTGCCAGCAGCGTAGGGCACAGGGGCATTACTGAAGCTTTCTTT. Amino acids: CASSVGHRGITEAFF.

This chain joins TRBV2 and TRBJ1-3; 7 bases are a match to TRBD1. Germline V CDR1 and CDR2: SNHLY, FYNNEI. Trimming took 7 bases from V and 0 from J; bases not matched to a gene: 15. The CDR3 covers 18 residues. CDR3 coding DNA: TGTGCCAGCAACCAAGGACGGACAGGTTGGCACTCTGGAAACACCATATATTTT. Its translation is CASNQGRTGWHSGNTIYF.

The V and J genes are TRBV18 and TRBJ1-2; TRBD1 matches 8 bases. Germline V gene lookup returns CDR1 KGHSH and CDR2 LQKENI. V dropped 1 base and J dropped 5; count of bases not matched to a gene: 9. The CDR3 is made up of 16 amino acids. CDR3 sequence (DNA): TGTGCCAGCTCACCACTCCTGACAGGGGAGGGATATGGCTACACCTTC. Its translation: CASSPLLTGEGYGYTF.

The chain carries TRBV5-4 and TRBJ1-2, with D hard to call. The CDR3 consists of 15 residues. V was cut by 4 bases and J by 3 bases, with 16 bases left in between. Germline loops: CDR1 SGHNT, CDR2 YYREEE (reference sequence). Here the CDR3 DNA reads TGTGCCAGCAGCCCTGGGCAGGAGCTTTACTATGGCTACACCTTC. Its protein is CASSPGQELYYGYTF.

This clone appeared a few times. The chain couples TRBV2 to TRBJ2-1; 7 bases align to TRBD1. The length of the CDR3 is 13 residues. Trimming removed 5 bases from V and 7 bases from J; junction bases left unmatched: 5. Looked up from germline, CDR1 is SNHLY and CDR2 is FYNNEI. The CDR3 loop reads CASSRQGRNEQFF. The CDR3 coding sequence is TGTGCCAGCAGTAGACAGGGAAGGAATGAGCAGTTCTTC.

The chain recombines TRBV5-4 with TRBJ2-3; D is undetermined. Trimming removed 4 bases from V and 1 base from J, with 13 bases in between. Germline lookup yields CDR1 SGHNT and CDR2 YYREEE (reference sequence). There are 15 residues in the CDR3. CDR3 nucleotides: TGTGCCAGCAGCCGCCCTGGTCAGGGCACAGATACGCAGTATTTT. It codes for CASSRPGQGTDTQYF.

The chain couples TRBV2 to TRBJ1-2, with D unresolved. The CDR3 is 14 amino acids. Trimming shortened V by 1 base and J by 4 bases, and 10 bases separated the two germline ends. Germline CDR1 is SNHLY and CDR2 is FYNNEI. The CDR3 sequence: CASSEGGGGYGYTF. CDR3 DNA sequence: TGTGCCAGCAGTGAAGGGGGTGGAGGCTATGGCTACACCTTC.

V is TRBV18 and J is TRBJ2-2, with TRBD2 matching over 13 bases. The CDR3 extends over 15 amino acids. CDR1 KGHSH and CDR2 LQKENI come from the germline V gene. V shed 3 bases, J shed 5 bases, and the junction held 0 bases outside the gene matches. The chain's CDR3 is CASSPTSGGTGELFF. As DNA, the CDR3 is TGTGCCAGCTCACCGACTAGCGGGGGGACCGGGGAGCTGTTTTTT.

This clone was counted once. This chain connects TRBV9 to TRBJ2-2; the D gene is possibly TRBD2 (6 bases). V was cut by 0 bases and J by 2 bases, with 14 bases left in between. Germline-derived CDR1 and CDR2 are SGDLS and YYNGEE. The CDR3 runs to 17 residues. The CDR3 reads CASSVGRGIDNTGELFF. The CDR3 DNA follows: TGTGCCAGCAGCGTAGGGCGGGGTATCGATAACACCGGGGAGCTGTTTTTT.

Many counts were recorded for this clone. This chain joins TRBV10-3 and TRBJ2-7; 8 nucleotides match TRBD1. V gave up 5 bases and J gave up 0 bases; unmatched junction bases: 6. The germline CDR1 and CDR2 sequences are ENHRY and SYGVKD. This CDR3 has 15 residues. CDR3 protein: CAISLGTGGSYEQYF. CDR3 nucleotides: TGTGCCATCAGTCTAGGGACAGGCGGCTCCTACGAGCAGTACTTC.

Only a few counts were recorded for this clone. V usage is TRBV7-9 and J usage is TRBJ2-2, with 9 bases lining up with TRBD1. This CDR3 is built from 15 residues. Trimming took 2 bases from V and 7 from J; bases not matched to a gene: 5. The germline V gene has CDR1 SEHNR and CDR2 FQNEAQ (reference sequence). The CDR3 loop reads CASSLRQGESGELFF. CDR3 DNA: TGTGCCAGCAGCTTACGACAGGGGGAGAGCGGGGAGCTGTTTTTT.